The present entry profiles one TCR beta chain with its context. Its target is unknown. The conserved closing phenylalanine or tryptophan is absent in this CDR3, likely reflecting a read error. The sample comes from a study of tumor-infiltrating lymphocytes in primary liver carcinoma. Findings and limits, study-wide: Representation across all five tumor regions was limited to only about 8-25% of top clones.

The V segment lost 7 bases and the J segment 3 bases; nucleotides outside the gene matches: 6. The CDR3 totals 15 residues. The germline CDR1 and CDR2 sequences are SGHNT and YYREEE (reference sequence). Joint extraction of RNA and DNA used roughly 18-34 mg of bulk tissue that was unsorted. There were only treatment-naive patients, all with chronic HBV infection. Constant-region priming of around 530 ng total RNA yielded TCR beta cDNA. Amplification in three nested multiplex PCR rounds with slightly modified ARM-PCR gave rise to TCR beta libraries. TRBV1-TRBV30 forward and Cbeta reverse primers drove the first two roughly 10-cycle rounds. Each CDR3 protein is one row after TCRdb ran MiXCR on the multiplex PCR reads. In the table there are about 50,000 distinct CDR3 sequences, over 65% of which are singletons.

Sequenced: liver tumor tissue from sampling region 5. Specified subset: tumor region T5, tumor centre. The chain is built from TRBV5-4 and TRBJ2-1; 11 bases are a match to TRBD2. The TCR originated in a man aged 35 to 55 with primary liver carcinoma and hepatitis B virus infection. The CDR3 protein is CASGQTSGDYNEQFL. In DNA, the CDR3 is TGTGCCAGCGGCCAGACTAGCGGGGACTACAATGAGCAGTTCTTA.